The text below deals with one T cell receptor (beta chain). This CDR3 contains 14 residues. Trimming shortened V by 5 bases and J by 2 bases, and 14 bases separated the two germline ends. CDR1 and CDR2 from the germline V gene are SGHRS and YFSETQ. In the original analysis: Reference gene primer amplification yielded estimated nucleated cell counts. Sequencing was performed with immunoSEQ multiplex PCR; in TCRdb, only in-frame clones are kept and a portion is missing. D and trimming come from the DNA, and the V and J calls and clone size come from that table. The table shows about 250,000 clones, with around 83% occurring only once. The source of the sample is a study of blood T cell repertoires in COVID-19. For the study at large: The origin of the acute and convalescent COVID-19 samples was the United States, Italy and Spain.

This sequence joins TRBV5-1 and TRBJ2-7; TRBD2 is a possible D gene (7 bases). The sequencing input was peripheral blood. The clonotype was recovered from an older man with acute or convalescent COVID-19. CDR3 nucleotide sequence: TGCGCCAGCAGATGGGAGGGGGGCCCCTACGAGCAGTACTTC. Its translation: CASRWEGGPYEQYF.